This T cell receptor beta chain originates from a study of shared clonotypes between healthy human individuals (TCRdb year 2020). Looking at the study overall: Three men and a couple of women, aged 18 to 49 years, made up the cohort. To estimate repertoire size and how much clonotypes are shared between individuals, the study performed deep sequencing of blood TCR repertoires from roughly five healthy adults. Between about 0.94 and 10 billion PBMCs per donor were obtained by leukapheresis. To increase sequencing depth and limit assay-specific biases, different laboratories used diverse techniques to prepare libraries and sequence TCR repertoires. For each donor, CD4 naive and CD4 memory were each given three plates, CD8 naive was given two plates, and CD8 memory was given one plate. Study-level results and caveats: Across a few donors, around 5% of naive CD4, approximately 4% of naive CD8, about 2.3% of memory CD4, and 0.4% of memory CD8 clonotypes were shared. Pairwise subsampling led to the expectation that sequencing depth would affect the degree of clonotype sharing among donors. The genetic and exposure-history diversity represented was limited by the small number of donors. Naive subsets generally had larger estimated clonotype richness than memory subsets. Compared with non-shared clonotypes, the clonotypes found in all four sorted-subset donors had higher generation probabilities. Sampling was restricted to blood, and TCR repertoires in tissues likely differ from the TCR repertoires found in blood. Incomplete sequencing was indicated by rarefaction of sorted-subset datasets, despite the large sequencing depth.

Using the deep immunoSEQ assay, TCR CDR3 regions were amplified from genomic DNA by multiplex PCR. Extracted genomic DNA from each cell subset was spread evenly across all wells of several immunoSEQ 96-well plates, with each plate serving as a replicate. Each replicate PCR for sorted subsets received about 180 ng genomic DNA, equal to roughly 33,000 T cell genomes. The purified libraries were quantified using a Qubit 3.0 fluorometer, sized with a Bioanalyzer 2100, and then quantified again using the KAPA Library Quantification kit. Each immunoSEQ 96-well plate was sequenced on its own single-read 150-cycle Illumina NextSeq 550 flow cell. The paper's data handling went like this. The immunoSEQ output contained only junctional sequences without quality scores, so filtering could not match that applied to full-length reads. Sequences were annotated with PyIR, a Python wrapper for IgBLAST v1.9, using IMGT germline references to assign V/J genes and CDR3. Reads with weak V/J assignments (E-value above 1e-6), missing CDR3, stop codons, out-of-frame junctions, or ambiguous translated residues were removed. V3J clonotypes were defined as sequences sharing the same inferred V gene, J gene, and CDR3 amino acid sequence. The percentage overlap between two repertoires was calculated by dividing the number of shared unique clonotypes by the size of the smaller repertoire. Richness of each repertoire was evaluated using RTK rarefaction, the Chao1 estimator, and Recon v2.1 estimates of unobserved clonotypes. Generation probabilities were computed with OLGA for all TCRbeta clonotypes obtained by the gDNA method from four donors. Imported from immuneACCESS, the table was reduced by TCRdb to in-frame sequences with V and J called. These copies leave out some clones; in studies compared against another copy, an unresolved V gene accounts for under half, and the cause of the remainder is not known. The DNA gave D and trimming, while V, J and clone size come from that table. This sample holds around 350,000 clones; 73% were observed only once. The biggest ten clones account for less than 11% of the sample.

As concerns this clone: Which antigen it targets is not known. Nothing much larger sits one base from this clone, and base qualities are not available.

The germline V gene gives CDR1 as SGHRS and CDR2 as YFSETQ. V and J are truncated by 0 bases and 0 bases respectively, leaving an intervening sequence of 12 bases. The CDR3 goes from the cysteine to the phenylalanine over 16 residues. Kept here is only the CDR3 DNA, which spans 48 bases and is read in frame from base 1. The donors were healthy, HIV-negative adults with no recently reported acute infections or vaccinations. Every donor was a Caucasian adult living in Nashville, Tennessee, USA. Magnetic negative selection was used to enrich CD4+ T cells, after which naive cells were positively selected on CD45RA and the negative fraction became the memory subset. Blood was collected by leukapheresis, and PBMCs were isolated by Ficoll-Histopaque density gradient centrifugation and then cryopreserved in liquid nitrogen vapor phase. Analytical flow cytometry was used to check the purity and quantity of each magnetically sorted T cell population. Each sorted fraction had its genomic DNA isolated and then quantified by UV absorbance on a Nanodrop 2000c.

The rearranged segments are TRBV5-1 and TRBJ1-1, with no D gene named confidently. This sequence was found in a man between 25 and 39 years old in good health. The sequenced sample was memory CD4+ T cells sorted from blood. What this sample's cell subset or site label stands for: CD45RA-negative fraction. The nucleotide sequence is TGCGCCAGCAGCTTGGCCCCGGGTCTCATGAACACTGAAGCTTTCTTT. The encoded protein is CASSLAPGLMNTEAFF.